The clone carrying this T cell receptor beta chain appeared many times. As yet, its antigen is unknown. The source of the sample is a study of human T cells and chemical hapten exposure. Whole-study results and caveats: No change in TCRs above 1 in 1000 frequency was produced by DPC sensitization.

One entry per CDR3 protein results from TCRdb running MiXCR on the RACE reads. The sample contains roughly 180,000 distinct CDR3 sequences, around 13% of which appear only once. Regarding time point: patch test 1, 2 weeks after DPC sensitization. Treatment noted: therapeutic diphenylcyclopropenone sensitization with weekly scalp DPC. The CDR3 length is 16 residues. Germline V CDR1 and CDR2: SGHAT, FQNNGV. Trimming stripped 1 base from V and 6 bases from J, with 13 bases between. Sequenced material: whole blood, taken in connection with sensitization to the hapten diphenylcyclopropenone (DPC). This chain connects TRBV11-2 to TRBJ1-6, with D possibly TRBD1 on 5 matching bases. This receptor was taken from a woman in her thirties with alopecia areata. Some clones in this sample may be carry-over from other donors' samples. For the CDR3, the DNA is TGTGCCAGCAGCTTAGGTCAGGGCTCCCTTAATTCACCCCTCCACTTT. Its translation: CASSLGQGSLNSPLHF.